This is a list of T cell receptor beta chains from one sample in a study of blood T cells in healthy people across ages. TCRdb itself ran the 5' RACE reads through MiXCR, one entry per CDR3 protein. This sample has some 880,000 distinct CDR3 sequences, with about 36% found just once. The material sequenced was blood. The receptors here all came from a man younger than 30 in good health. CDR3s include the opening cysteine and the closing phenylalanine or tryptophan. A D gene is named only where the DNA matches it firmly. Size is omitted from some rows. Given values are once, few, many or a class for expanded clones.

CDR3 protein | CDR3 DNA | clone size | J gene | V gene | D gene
CASSFVTLRGNTEAFF | TGTGCCAGCAGCTTCGTAACTCTCAGGGGGAACACTGAAGCTTTCTTT | - | TRBJ1-1 | TRBV7-9 | -
CASSQGAKAAYYEQYF | TGTGCCAGCAGCCAAGGGGCTAAAGCGGCGTACTACGAGCAGTACTTC | many | TRBJ2-7 | TRBV4-2 | -
CSARSINADSYEQYF | TGCAGTGCTAGGAGTATAAATGCGGACTCCTACGAGCAGTACTTC | many | TRBJ2-7 | TRBV20-1 | -
CSVGGGDSTDTQYF | TGCAGCGTGGGGGGCGGGGATAGCACAGATACGCAGTATTTT | few | TRBJ2-3 | TRBV29-1 | -
CASSVASGDGDTQYF | TGTGCCAGCAGCGTAGCTAGCGGGGATGGAGATACGCAGTATTTT | few | TRBJ2-3 | TRBV9 | TRBD2
CASSSAGHRSYEQYF | TGTGCCAGCAGTTCAGCCGGTCACCGCTCCTACGAGCAGTACTTC | few | TRBJ2-7 | TRBV27 | -
CSARDLMTNYGYTF | TGCAGTGCTAGAGATCTTATGACAAACTATGGCTACACCTTC | - | TRBJ1-2 | TRBV20-1 | -
CSARPPGGTQYF | TGCAGTGCTAGACCCCCCGGAGGGACCCAGTACTTC | - | TRBJ2-5 | TRBV20-1 | -
CASRPGVAGDEQYF | TGTGCCAGCAGACCCGGGGTAGCGGGAGACGAGCAGTACTTC | - | TRBJ2-7 | TRBV6-5 | TRBD2
CASSLAPGRPYEQYF | TGTGCCAGCAGCTTAGCTCCGGGGCGTCCCTACGAGCAGTACTTC | - | TRBJ2-7 | TRBV7-8 | -
CASSPPEGGYGYTF | TGTGCCAGCAGTCCGCCAGAAGGGGGCTATGGCTACACCTTC | - | TRBJ1-2 | TRBV12-3/TRBV12-4 | -
CASSRTRTQYF | TGTGCCAGCAGTCGGACCCGTACGCAGTATTTT | many | TRBJ2-3 | TRBV12-3/TRBV12-4 | -
CSATDRGLSQPQHF | TGCAGTGCTACCGACAGGGGGCTTAGCCAGCCCCAGCATTTT | few | TRBJ1-5 | TRBV20-1 | TRBD1
CASSQDRGARDTGELFF | TGCGCCAGCAGCCAAGATCGGGGGGCGCGCGACACCGGGGAGCTGTTTTTT | - | TRBJ2-2 | TRBV4-3 | -
CASRVNNEQFF | TGTGCCAGCAGGGTAAACAATGAGCAGTTCTTC | few | TRBJ2-1 | TRBV25-1 | -
CASSSPTSRETQYF | TGTGCCAGCAGCTCACCGACTAGCCGGGAGACCCAGTACTTC | many | TRBJ2-5 | TRBV7-2 | TRBD2
CASSVYVSGGYNEQFF | TGTGCCAGCAGCGTATATGTAAGCGGGGGCTACAATGAGCAGTTCTTC | - | TRBJ2-1 | TRBV9 | TRBD2
CASSARDSHGYTF | TGTGCCAGCAGTGCCCGGGACAGCCACGGCTACACCTTC | few | TRBJ1-2 | TRBV25-1 | TRBD1
CSARGHPNQPQHF | TGCAGTGCTAGGGGACACCCCAATCAGCCCCAGCATTTT | many | TRBJ1-5 | TRBV20-1 | -
CASSFWRGEAFF | TGTGCCAGCAGCTTTTGGCGCGGTGAAGCTTTCTTT | - | TRBJ1-1 | TRBV7-2 | -
CATSDIRQGRNNEQFF | TGTGCCACCAGTGATATAAGACAGGGGAGGAACAATGAGCAGTTCTTC | - | TRBJ2-1 | TRBV24-1 | TRBD1
CSVRPFRDTNYGYTF | TGCAGCGTCCGCCCCTTTAGGGATACTAACTATGGCTACACCTTC | - | TRBJ1-2 | TRBV29-1 | -
CARRTGTPNTGELFF | TGTGCCAGGAGGACGGGGACACCTAACACCGGGGAGCTGTTTTTT | - | TRBJ2-2 | TRBV6-2/TRBV6-3 | -
CASSSKTSGGRETQYF | TGTGCCAGCAGCTCTAAGACTAGCGGGGGGAGAGAGACCCAGTACTTC | few | TRBJ2-5 | TRBV7-2 | TRBD2
CASSLTQGPDQPQHF | TGTGCCAGCAGCTTAACCCAGGGGCCCGATCAGCCCCAGCATTTT | - | TRBJ1-5 | TRBV7-6 | -
CASSQEGLGADEQYF | TGTGCCAGCAGCCAAGAGGGACTAGGCGCGGATGAGCAGTACTTC | - | TRBJ2-5 | TRBV4-2 | TRBD2
CASRTGVTAEAFF | TGTGCCAGCAGGACGGGTGTCACGGCTGAAGCTTTCTTT | - | TRBJ1-1 | TRBV2 | -
CASSPPAAGGLTDTQYF | TGTGCCAGCAGCCCCCCGGCAGCGGGGGGGCTCACAGATACGCAGTATTTT | - | TRBJ2-3 | TRBV4-2 | TRBD2
CASSFGTGEQYF | TGTGCTAGTAGCTTTGGGACAGGCGAGCAGTACTTC | few | TRBJ2-7 | TRBV7-7 | TRBD1
CASRPGTGLYEQYF | TGTGCCAGCAGACCCGGGACAGGGCTCTACGAGCAGTACTTC | many | TRBJ2-7 | TRBV6-2/TRBV6-3 | TRBD1
CASSPREGVQAQYF | TGTGCCAGCAGCCCAAGGGAAGGGGTACAGGCGCAGTATTTT | - | TRBJ2-3 | TRBV7-9 | -
CASSSGTGNLQETQYF | TGCGCCAGCAGCTCCGGGACAGGGAATTTGCAAGAGACCCAGTACTTC | many | TRBJ2-5 | TRBV5-1 | TRBD1
CASSYTSTPDTQYF | TGTGCCAGCAGTTACACGTCAACCCCGGATACGCAGTATTTT | - | TRBJ2-3 | TRBV12-3/TRBV12-4 | -
CASSQQGLHSGNTIYF | TGTGCCAGCAGTCAACAGGGTCTCCACTCTGGAAACACCATATATTTT | - | TRBJ1-3 | TRBV2 | -
CASSSTGAGTEAFF | TGTGCCAGCAGTTCGACAGGGGCGGGTACTGAAGCTTTCTTT | - | TRBJ1-1 | TRBV6-2/TRBV6-3 | TRBD1
CSARSGTHTDTQYF | TGCAGTGCTAGAAGCGGGACTCACACAGATACGCAGTATTTT | many | TRBJ2-3 | TRBV20-1 | TRBD2